One and the same sample provided the 11 T cell receptor beta chains below, sequenced in a study of shared clonotypes between healthy human individuals. Selected positively for CCR7 and CD45RO-negative, naive CD8 cells excluded terminally differentiated effector memory CD45RA+ cells. TCRdb keeps only in-frame clones here, not all; method: immunoSEQ multiplex PCR. Of about 2 million clones in the sample, approximately 94% are singletons; the top ten hold 1% to 1.5%. Input material: naive CD8+ T cells sorted from blood. All receptors come from a man aged 18 to 29 in good health.

The chain joins TRBV6-5 to TRBJ1-1; D not certain. Trimming pared 7 bases from V and 1 base from J, leaving 10 bases between. This CDR3 contains 13 residues. CDR1 MNHEY and CDR2 SVGAGI come from the germline V gene. In DNA form, the CDR3 reads TGTGCCAGCAACCCCGTGGGGAACACTGAAGCTTTCTTT. The encoded protein is CASNPVGNTEAFF.

V and J are TRBV4-1 and TRBJ1-6; no clear D. With 0 bases removed from V and 1 base from J, the gap between germline ends came to 13 bases. This CDR3 contains 18 residues. Per the germline V gene, CDR1 is MGHRA and CDR2 is YSYEKL. The CDR3 nucleotides are TGCGCCAGCAGCCAAGATTTGTGGGCCGAATCCTATAATTCACCCCTCCACTTT. Amino acid sequence: CASSQDLWAESYNSPLHF.

The chain has TRBV9 and TRBJ1-1; a possible D gene is TRBD1 (6 bases). The CDR3 is made up of 15 amino acids. Germline assignment: CDR1 SGDLS and CDR2 YYNGEE. Trimming took off 3 bases at V and 3 bases at J, with 15 bases between the two ends. DNA of the CDR3: TGTGCCAGCAGCGCCGGGGGGCAGGGCTACACTGAAGCTTTCTTT. It is translated as CASSAGGQGYTEAFF.

This chain links TRBV7-8 with TRBJ1-1; TRBD1 aligns across 12 bases. This CDR3 is built from 16 residues. V dropped 4 bases and J dropped 1; count of bases not matched to a gene: 4. The V gene's germline CDR1 is SGHVS and CDR2 FQNEAQ. The CDR3 region has the DNA TGTGCCAGCAGCTCTGGGACAGGGGGCAGGAACACTGAAGCTTTCTTT. It codes for CASSSGTGGRNTEAFF.

The sample holds one count of this clone. The chain combines TRBV7-6 with TRBJ2-3; D uncertain. The CDR3 totals 19 residues. V dropped 2 bases and J dropped 0 bases, with 21 bases sitting between them. Germline lookup yields CDR1 SGHVS and CDR2 FNYEAQ. The CDR3 spells CASSLLPSTPTLSTDTQYF. The DNA for the CDR3 is TGTGCCAGCAGCTTACTCCCATCGACACCCACCTTGAGCACAGATACGCAGTATTTT.

This sequence joins TRBV7-3 and TRBJ2-5; 7 positions agree with TRBD2. The CDR3 contains 14 residues. V gave up 4 bases and J gave up 5 bases; unmatched junction bases: 7. Looked up from germline, CDR1 is SGHTA and CDR2 is FQGTGA. DNA of the CDR3: TGTGCCAGCAGCTCGAGCGGGGCTGGGGAGACCCAGTACTTC. Protein: CASSSSGAGETQYF.

This chain uses TRBV4-2 with TRBJ1-5; D not resolved. The CDR3 is made up of 13 amino acids. Looked up from germline, CDR1 is LGHNA and CDR2 is YNFKEQ. The V end lost 2 bases, the J end lost 3 bases, and 5 bases lay between the germline ends. As DNA, the CDR3 is TGTGCCAGCAGCCAATGGGTCAATCAGCCCCAGCATTTT. Translating gives CASSQWVNQPQHF.

The gene calls are TRBV10-2 and TRBJ2-3; D gene ambiguous. The V and J ends lost 1 base and 2 bases respectively, with 10 bases between them. The CDR3 sequence is 15 residues long. CDR1 is WSHSY and CDR2 is SAAADI in the germline V gene. The chain's CDR3 is CASSELGGVTDTQYF. The CDR3 region has the DNA TGCGCCAGCAGTGAGTTAGGTGGGGTCACAGATACGCAGTATTTT.

The V gene is TRBV27, the J gene TRBJ2-2; tentatively, D is TRBD2 (6 bases). The CDR3 spans 14 residues. V shed 10 bases and J shed 4 bases, with 16 bases lying between them. Germline CDR1 MNHEY, CDR2 SMNVEV (reference sequence). The CDR3 protein is CATRMGLPTGELFF. The CDR3, as DNA: TGTGCCACTCGCATGGGACTTCCCACCGGGGAGCTGTTTTTT.

The chain links TRBV29-1 to TRBJ1-2; 7 nucleotides agree with TRBD1. Germline CDR1 reads SQVTM; CDR2 reads ANQGSEA. The CDR3 totals 13 residues. J lost 6 bases, V lost 1 base, and 5 bases had no gene match. In DNA form, the CDR3 reads TGCAGCGTTGAAGTTGACAGGGTGGATGGCTACACCTTC. Amino acids: CSVEVDRVDGYTF.

The chain has TRBV2 and TRBJ2-1, with D possibly matching TRBD2 (6 bases). This CDR3 has 15 amino acids. The V gene lost 4 bases and the J gene lost 0 bases, with 10 bases spanning the gap. Germline CDR1 SNHLY, CDR2 FYNNEI. The DNA for the CDR3 is TGTGCCAGCAGTGTCTACGGGGGCTCCTACAATGAGCAGTTCTTC. Translating gives CASSVYGGSYNEQFF.